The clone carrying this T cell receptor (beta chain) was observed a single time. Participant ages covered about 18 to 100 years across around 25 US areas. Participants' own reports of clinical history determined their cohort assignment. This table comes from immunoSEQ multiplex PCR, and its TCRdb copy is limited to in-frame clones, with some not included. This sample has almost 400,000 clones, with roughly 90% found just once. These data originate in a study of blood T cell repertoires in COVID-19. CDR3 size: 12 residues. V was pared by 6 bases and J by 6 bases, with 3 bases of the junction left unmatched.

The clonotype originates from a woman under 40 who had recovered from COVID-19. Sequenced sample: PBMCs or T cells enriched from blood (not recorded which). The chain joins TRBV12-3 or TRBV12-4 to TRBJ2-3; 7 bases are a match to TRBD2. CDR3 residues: CASRGSGDTQYF. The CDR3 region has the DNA TGTGCCAGCAGGGGTAGCGGGGATACGCAGTATTTT.